This T cell receptor beta chain emerged from a study of blood T cell repertoires in COVID-19. Study-wide context: There were acute and convalescent COVID-19 samples, and they came from the United States, Italy and Spain. PBMCs, B-cell-depleted T cells, or T cells were the source of the cDNA or gDNA that made up the material.

The J segment lost 2 bases and the V segment lost 5 bases, leaving 5 bases of the junction unmatched. Germline V gene data show CDR1 as LNHDA and CDR2 as SQIVND (reference sequence). The CDR3 loop spans 15 amino acids. The authors' processing: How many nucleated cells were present was estimated from reference gene primer amplification. Assay used: immunoSEQ multiplex PCR; TCRdb lists only in-frame clones, some missing. V, J and clone size were drawn from that table, and D and trimming were deduced from the DNA. Of roughly 120,000 clones listed, about nine tenths are singletons. The TCR sequence derives from a man between 65 and 80 years old who had recovered from COVID-19. The chain links TRBV19 to TRBJ2-7, with 11 bases fitting TRBD1. The sequenced sample consisted of peripheral blood. The CDR3 loop reads CASSPGQGGTYEQYF. CDR3 coding DNA: TGTGCCAGTAGTCCGGGACAGGGGGGCACCTACGAGCAGTACTTC.